A single TCR beta chain is shown here with its context. Its antigen remains unknown. Trimming took 1 base from V and 4 from J, leaving 14 bases between them. The CDR3 sequence is 16 residues long. From germline, CDR1 is LGHNA and CDR2 YNFKEQ. This table comes from immunoSEQ multiplex PCR, and its TCRdb copy is limited to in-frame clones, with some not included. The sample carries 90,000 to 140,000 clones, around 90% recorded once. This sample is part of a study of T cell responses to AZD1222 COVID-19 vaccine. Study-level findings and limits: Clonal diversity was possibly underestimated, and the donors were mostly white British, with more females.

The sequence derives from an adult in good health. Source: peripheral blood, taken on day 0 of AZD1222 vaccination. The chain has TRBV4-2 and TRBJ1-5; perhaps TRBD1 as D (6 bases). The CDR3 protein is CASSQGVGRGNQPQHF. The CDR3 DNA reads as TGTGCCAGCAGCCAAGGGGTGGGGAGGGGGAATCAGCCCCAGCATTTT.